The 27 T cell receptor beta chains listed next were all sequenced from one sample in a study of blood T cell repertoires in COVID-19. Profiling relied on immunoSEQ multiplex PCR, and the TCRdb table lists in-frame clones only, not all of them. The data contain approximately 92,000 clones, around 72% of them seen just once; the ten biggest clones take up 20% to 25%. The sample comprised peripheral blood. The receptors come from an older woman in a cohort sampled during active or convalescent COVID-19.

The V and J genes are TRBV18 and TRBJ2-7; TRBD2 aligns across 8 bases. CDR1 KGHSH and CDR2 LQKENI come from the germline V gene. The V gene end was trimmed by 6 bases and the J gene end by 6 bases; junction bases not matched to a gene: 13. This CDR3 comprises 15 residues. This chain's CDR3 is CASSDRGGTTLEQYF. CDR3 coding DNA: TGTGCCAGCTCCGACCGCGGGGGGACTACTCTCGAGCAGTACTTC.

This clone was observed a single time. The CDR3 loop is CASSEVGQLAGSSSYNEQFF. The DNA of the CDR3 is TGTGCCAGCAGTGAAGTCGGCCAGCTAGCGGGGAGCAGCTCCTACAATGAGCAGTTCTTC. The chain is built from TRBV2 and TRBJ2-1, with 9 bases fitting TRBD2. Germline V CDR1 and CDR2: SNHLY, FYNNEI. The length of the CDR3 is 20 residues. With V trimmed by 1 base and J by 0 bases, 13 bases remained unmatched.

This chain links TRBV18 with TRBJ1-2, with 9 nucleotides matching TRBD1. The junction had 10 bases not matched to a gene; V was cut back by 3 bases and J by 8 bases. Per the germline V gene, CDR1 is KGHSH and CDR2 is LQKENI. CDR3 length: 15 amino acids. CDR3 in amino acids: CASSPGQGPLGGYTF. CDR3 in DNA: TGTGCCAGCTCACCGGGACAGGGCCCGCTCGGGGGCTACACCTTC.

V gene TRBV7-9 combines with J gene TRBJ1-1; TRBD1 is a possible D gene (6 bases). The V gene lost 3 bases and the J gene lost 0 bases, with 8 bases spanning the gap. The CDR3 extends over 14 amino acids. Germline loops: CDR1 SEHNR, CDR2 FQNEAQ (reference sequence). Written as DNA, the CDR3 is TGTGCCAGCAGCTTGACAGGCCTGAACACTGAAGCTTTCTTT. Its translation is CASSLTGLNTEAFF.

This rearrangement joins TRBV5-1 to TRBJ1-2; TRBD1 agrees at 8 bases. The CDR3 runs 12 residues. Germline assignment: CDR1 SGHRS and CDR2 YFSETQ. V lost 4 bases to trimming and J lost 14 bases; unmatched junction nucleotides: 10. CDR3: CASSRTGQEETF. The CDR3 DNA is TGCGCCAGCAGCAGAACGGGACAGGAGGAGACCTTC.

J is TRBJ1-1 and V is TRBV6-5; 9 bases align to TRBD1. The CDR3 length is 15 residues. Germline loops: CDR1 MNHEY, CDR2 SVGAGI. The V segment lost 6 bases and the J segment 3 bases; nucleotides outside the gene matches: 8. The CDR3 protein is CASRAKGTGYTEAFF. The CDR3 region has the DNA TGTGCCAGCAGGGCGAAAGGGACAGGGTACACTGAAGCTTTCTTT.

The CDR3 nucleotides read TGTGCCAGCAGCGCCGACACCTCCTATGGCTACACCTTC. Encoded protein: CASSADTSYGYTF. The J gene is TRBJ1-2, the V gene TRBV9; D gene unclear. Trimming took 3 bases from V and 4 from J, leaving 10 bases between them. Germline CDR1 is SGDLS and CDR2 is YYNGEE. The CDR3 runs 13 residues.

There are a few counts of this clone. The rearrangement links TRBV18 to TRBJ2-5, with unresolved D. Trimming left V 1 base short and J 7 bases short, with 10 bases between. The CDR3 spans 13 residues. Germline V lookup: CDR1 KGHSH, CDR2 LQKENI. CDR3 coding DNA: TGTGCCAGCTCACCACGCGGCCTTCTGACCCAGTACTTC. Translating gives CASSPRGLLTQYF.

This clone was detected ten times or more. The chain links TRBV19 to TRBJ1-1, with D possibly matching TRBD1 (6 bases). Germline CDR1 reads LNHDA; CDR2 reads SQIVND (reference sequence). The CDR3 consists of 14 residues. Trimming stripped 7 bases from V and 5 bases from J, with 17 bases between. The CDR3 DNA sequence: TGTGCCAGTACCGATCCCAGGGGAGGGACTGAAGCTTTCTTT. Residues: CASTDPRGGTEAFF.

The genes are TRBV5-6 and TRBJ2-2, with 9 positions matching TRBD1. V was clipped by 4 bases and J by 1 base; unmatched bases: 8. Germline loops: CDR1 SGHDT, CDR2 YYEEEE. There are 17 residues in the CDR3. CDR3 residues: CASSRQGVDLNTGELFF. The CDR3 coding sequence is TGTGCCAGCAGCCGACAGGGGGTAGACCTGAACACCGGGGAGCTGTTTTTT.

The rearrangement uses TRBV10-2 and TRBJ1-5; 8 nucleotides line up with TRBD1. CDR3 length: 15 amino acids. Germline V gene lookup returns CDR1 WSHSY and CDR2 SAAADI. V dropped 2 bases and J dropped 7; count of bases not matched to a gene: 7. CDR3 sequence: CASSEPQGAMQPQHF. The CDR3 DNA sequence: TGCGCCAGCAGTGAGCCCCAGGGGGCTATGCAGCCCCAGCATTTT.

This clone was observed once. The chain carries TRBV10-3 and TRBJ2-2; TRBD1 might be the D (6 bases). Trimming shortened V by 4 bases and J by 6 bases, and 12 bases separated the two germline ends. The CDR3 is made up of 14 amino acids. Germline V lookup: CDR1 ENHRY, CDR2 SYGVKD. The CDR3 DNA sequence: TGTGCCATCAGTGCAGGGGCAGGCTCCGGGGAGCTGTTTTTT. Its translation: CAISAGAGSGELFF.

V and J are TRBV7-6 and TRBJ2-5; TRBD1 is a possible D gene (7 bases). This CDR3 region has 16 residues. Germline V gene lookup returns CDR1 SGHVS and CDR2 FNYEAQ. V was shortened by 6 bases and J by 4 bases, with 21 bases between the two germline ends. The CDR3 here is CASRGGDREVLETQYF. CDR3 nucleotide sequence: TGTGCCAGCAGAGGGGGAGACAGGGAGGTTTTAGAGACCCAGTACTTC.

J is TRBJ2-1 and V is TRBV5-1, with 7 bases identical to TRBD1. Germline CDR1 SGHRS, CDR2 YFSETQ. The CDR3 length is 15 residues. V was pared by 2 bases and J by 3 bases, with 5 bases of the junction left unmatched. CDR3 loop: CASSLQGSVYNEQFF. The CDR3, as DNA: TGCGCCAGCAGCTTACAGGGGAGTGTCTACAATGAGCAGTTCTTC.

The chain employs TRBV2 and TRBJ2-7, with 7 bases fitting TRBD2. Germline V gene sequence: CDR1 SNHLY, CDR2 FYNNEI. The V and J ends lost 7 bases and 3 bases, in that order; junction bases with no gene match: 6. The CDR3 runs 13 residues. The CDR3 DNA reads as TGTGCCAGCACCCCGGGACTACTCTACGAGCAGTACTTC. It yields the protein CASTPGLLYEQYF.

The chain combines TRBV5-1 with TRBJ2-1, with 9 bases matching TRBD1. This CDR3 is built from 14 residues. V trimming: 4 bases; J trimming: 9 bases; junction bases outside the gene matches: 8. CDR1 SGHRS and CDR2 YFSETQ come from the germline V gene. The chain's CDR3 is CASSEGQGSGEQFF. The CDR3 coding sequence is TGCGCCAGCAGCGAAGGACAGGGGTCGGGTGAGCAGTTCTTC.

The chain combines TRBV10-2 with TRBJ2-3, with 7 nucleotides matching TRBD1. V trimming: 6 bases; J trimming: 4 bases; junction bases outside the gene matches: 7. This CDR3 region has 14 residues. The germline V gene has CDR1 WSHSY and CDR2 SAAADI. In DNA form, the CDR3 reads TGCGCCAGCAGCAGGGGGTTCGGCGCAGATACGCAGTATTTT. It encodes CASSRGFGADTQYF.

V gene TRBV11-2 combines with J gene TRBJ1-3; weak D call: TRBD1 (5 bases). Between the trimmed V and J ends, which lost 2 bases and 0 bases, there was a span of 8 bases. There are 15 residues in the CDR3. Looked up from germline, CDR1 is SGHAT and CDR2 is FQNNGV. CDR3 sequence (DNA): TGTGCCAGCAGCTTACAGGGTTACTCTGGAAACACCATATATTTT. This gives the protein CASSLQGYSGNTIYF.

The J gene is TRBJ1-6, the V gene TRBV2; D possibly corresponds to TRBD1 (6 bases). Looked up from germline, CDR1 is SNHLY and CDR2 is FYNNEI. V was pared by 6 bases and J by 4 bases, with 13 bases between. This CDR3 comprises 15 residues. The CDR3 nucleotides read TGTGCCAGCAGCCTAGTTGGACAGTATAATTCACCCCTCCACTTT. Protein: CASSLVGQYNSPLHF.

This clone showed up just a few times. The rearrangement uses TRBV6-5 and TRBJ1-1; D is uncertain. V lost 10 bases and J 6 bases, leaving 18 bases between the germline ends. Germline CDR1 and CDR2: MNHEY and SVGAGI. The CDR3 loop spans 13 amino acids. The CDR3 reads CATHGGSSAEAFF. In DNA form, the CDR3 reads TGTGCCACCCATGGAGGGAGTTCGGCTGAAGCTTTCTTT.

The chain links TRBV18 to TRBJ1-1; no reliable D call. The CDR3 sequence is 15 residues long. The V end was cut by 2 bases, the J end by 0 bases, with 10 bases between. Germline V gives CDR1 KGHSH, CDR2 LQKENI. The CDR3 here is CASSPGRGMNTEAFF. The CDR3 DNA reads as TGTGCCAGCTCACCAGGGCGTGGAATGAACACTGAAGCTTTCTTT.

J is TRBJ1-5 and V is TRBV15; no definite D call. CDR1 and CDR2 (germline): LNHNV, YYDKDF (reference sequence). The V and J ends lost 2 bases and 5 bases respectively, with 13 bases between them. CDR3 length equals 15 residues. In nucleotides, the CDR3 is TGTGCCACCAGCAGATTCGACCTAGAGGATCAGCCCCAGCATTTT. Its protein product is CATSRFDLEDQPQHF.

CDR3 amino acids: CASSRTGEAYEQYF. In DNA form, the CDR3 reads TGCGCCAGCAGCAGAACAGGGGAGGCCTACGAGCAGTACTTC. V is TRBV5-1 and J is TRBJ2-7; the D gene is possibly TRBD1 (7 bases). The CDR3 length is 14 residues. Deletions cut 4 bases from V and 2 bases from J, with 13 bases between. CDR1 and CDR2 (germline): SGHRS, YFSETQ.

The chain couples TRBV3-1 (or the pseudogene TRBV3-2) to TRBJ2-1; no definite D call. The CDR3 has 17 residues. The germline gives CDR1 LGHDT, CDR2 YNNKEL (reference sequence). V lost 1 base to trimming and J lost 6 bases, with 19 bases between them. The CDR3 DNA follows: TGTGCCAGCAGCCAAGTTACCTCGTTACGTAGTCCCAATGAGCAGTTCTTC. Translation: CASSQVTSLRSPNEQFF.

This chain connects TRBV18 to TRBJ1-1; D is possibly TRBD1 (6 bases). Trimming shortened V by 3 bases and J by 4 bases, and 18 bases separated the two germline ends. Germline V gives CDR1 KGHSH, CDR2 LQKENI. The CDR3 sequence is 16 residues long. The CDR3 here is CASSPSPRGSPTEAFF. In nucleotides, the CDR3 is TGTGCCAGCTCACCGAGCCCCAGGGGTTCCCCCACTGAAGCTTTCTTT.

The gene calls are TRBV9 and TRBJ2-2; D gene uncertain. Germline CDR1 SGDLS, CDR2 YYNGEE. V shed 0 bases and J shed 7 bases, with 16 bases lying between them. This CDR3 contains 16 residues. The CDR3 coding sequence is TGTGCCAGCAGCGTAGAGTTCAGGATTCCCAGCGGGGAGCTGTTTTTT. Encoded protein: CASSVEFRIPSGELFF.

The rearrangement joins TRBV4-2 to TRBJ1-4, with 7 bases lining up with TRBD1. CDR3 length equals 15 residues. The junction had 5 bases not matched to a gene; V was cut back by 0 bases and J by 7 bases. CDR1 is LGHNA, CDR2 YNFKEQ, per germline. CDR3 in amino acids: CASSQDLWDSEKLFF. The DNA of the CDR3 is TGTGCCAGCAGCCAAGATCTCTGGGACAGTGAAAAACTGTTTTTT.